This T cell receptor (beta chain) stems from a study of T cell repertoires in cytomegalovirus infection. Overall study context: Matching HLA type and CMV infection were both indicated by public TCR beta signatures. Study-wide results and limits: Carriage of CMV together with the relevant HLA was identifiable through cumulative public TCR beta family frequency. The response measured ex vivo was dominated by TCR beta clonotypes (HLA-C-restricted and CMV-specific).

TCRdb itself ran the reads through MiXCR, one entry per CDR3 protein. The top ten clones hold about 13% of a sample with around 450,000 distinct CDR3 sequences, roughly 30% of them seen once. In its sample, this clonotype was seen a few times. Its matching antigen is unknown. The germline CDR1 and CDR2 sequences are SQVTM and ANQGSEA. The CDR3 runs to 13 residues. V gave up 4 bases and J gave up 4 bases; unmatched junction bases: 2. Sequencing used PBMCs. The sequence derives from a human donor in good health (CMV status not recorded). Some clones in this sample may be carry-over from other donors' samples. The rearrangement uses TRBV29-1 and TRBJ2-1, with 9 bases aligning to TRBD2. The CDR3 protein is CSVVAGAYNEQFF. CDR3 DNA sequence: TGCAGCGTTGTAGCGGGGGCGTACAATGAGCAGTTCTTC.